One sample yielded the 18 T cell receptor beta chains listed below, sequenced in a study of T cell repertoires in cytomegalovirus infection. The antigens of these receptors remain unknown. TCRdb analysed the reads with MiXCR anew, one entry per CDR3 protein. The sample includes nearly 700,000 distinct CDR3 sequences, roughly 30% of them seen just once. The sample was cultured PBMCs, taken from culture after CMV antigen stimulation. These TCRs come from a human donor in good health (CMV status not recorded). Some clones in this sample may be carry-over from other donors' samples.

The V call is TRBV4-3, the J call TRBJ2-3; the match to TRBD2 covers 7 bases. Per germline, CDR1 LGHNA and CDR2 YSLEER. The CDR3 runs to 15 residues. Trimming cost V 2 bases and J 2 bases; bases outside gene matches: 4. The CDR3 nucleotides are TGCGCCAGCAGCCAATCCCTAGCGGTCACAGATACGCAGTATTTT. Translated: CASSQSLAVTDTQYF.

Only a few counts were recorded for this clonotype. V and J are TRBV7-8 and TRBJ2-3; D is unresolved. Germline loops: CDR1 SGHVS, CDR2 FQNEAQ. The CDR3 has 12 residues. V lost 0 bases and J lost 8, with 6 bases in between. In DNA form, the CDR3 reads TGTGCCAGCAGCTTAGCGCTCGTTACGCAGTATTTT. Its protein product is CASSLALVTQYF.

This clonotype has at least ten counts. This chain connects TRBV7-2 to TRBJ2-5; a weak D match, TRBD2 (5 bases). CDR1 and CDR2 (germline): SGHTA, FQGNSA. The CDR3 has 11 residues. The V end lost 8 bases, the J end lost 4 bases, and 8 bases lay between the germline ends. Here the CDR3 DNA reads TGTGCCAGCGCGGGCCGAGAGACCCAGTACTTC. This sequence encodes CASAGRETQYF. Based on the CDR3 plus reference TRBV7-2 and TRBJ2-5, the full variable domain is GAGVSQSPSNKVTEKGKDVELRCDPISGHTALYWYRQSLGQGLEFLIYFQGNSAPDKSGLPSDRFSAERTGGSVSTLTIQRTQQEDSAVYLCASAGRETQYFGPGTRLLVL.

This clonotype was seen a handful of times. The chain combines TRBV6-6 with TRBJ2-5; 11 nucleotides agree with TRBD1. The germline V gene encodes CDR1 MNHNY and CDR2 SVGAGI (reference sequence). This CDR3 region has 12 residues. Trimming cost V 8 bases and J 7 bases; bases outside gene matches: 3. CDR3 residues: CASGQGAGTQYF. CDR3 sequence (DNA): TGTGCCAGCGGACAGGGGGCCGGGACCCAGTACTTC.

This clonotype was recorded many times. This chain joins TRBV7-2 and TRBJ2-3; tentatively, D is TRBD1 (6 bases). V lost 0 bases, J lost 1 base, and 8 bases lay in between. This CDR3 comprises 15 residues. Germline assignment: CDR1 SGHTA and CDR2 FQGNSA. The CDR3 region has the DNA TGTGCCAGCAGCTTAGCGGGACAACGCACAGATACGCAGTATTTT. Protein sequence: CASSLAGQRTDTQYF.

This clonotype was seen a handful of times. V is TRBV19 and J is TRBJ2-1, with TRBD2 matching 11 bases. The trim removed 2 bases at V and 1 base at J, leaving 1 base unmatched. The germline gives CDR1 LNHDA, CDR2 SQIVND (reference sequence). This CDR3 contains 16 residues. The CDR3 here is CASSISSGGSYNEQFF. The CDR3 bases are TGTGCCAGTAGTATATCTAGCGGGGGGTCCTACAATGAGCAGTTCTTC.

The chain links TRBV20-1 to TRBJ1-5; 9 nucleotides align to TRBD1. The CDR3 has 14 residues. J lost 2 bases, V lost 4 bases, and 3 bases had no gene match. Germline values: CDR1 DFQATT, CDR2 SNEGSKA (reference sequence). As DNA, the CDR3 is TGCAGTGCTAAACAGGGGGCAGGCAATCAGCCCCAGCATTTT. It translates to CSAKQGAGNQPQHF.

This clonotype was seen a few times. The limits of the CDR3 on the DNA are not certain, so only TCRdb's listed CDR3 is given. This chain uses TRBV2 with TRBJ2-7; the D call in the table, TRBD1, was not verified against the DNA. The CDR3 spans 14 residues, counting both ends. CDR1 and CDR2 (germline): SNHLY, FYNNEI. The CDR3 loop is CASILDSQTYEQYF.

The rearrangement uses TRBV6-5 and TRBJ2-2, with D possibly called TRBD1 or TRBD2 (5 bases each). Trimming removed 8 bases from V and 5 bases from J, with 15 bases in between. The CDR3 extends over 14 amino acids. Germline CDR1 and CDR2: MNHEY and SVGAGI. CDR3 residues: CASRRDVVTGELFF. CDR3 bases: TGTGCCAGCCGCCGGGACGTAGTGACCGGGGAGCTGTTTTTT.

This chain joins TRBV6-5 and TRBJ1-2; D is ambiguous. Trimming shortened V by 10 bases and J by 8 bases, and 14 bases separated the two germline ends. The CDR3 spans 11 residues. Per germline, CDR1 MNHEY and CDR2 SVGAGI. The CDR3 region is CATQRASGYTF. As DNA, the CDR3 is TGTGCCACCCAAAGGGCCTCCGGCTACACCTTC.

Only a few counts were recorded for this clonotype. Germline is not matched at one junction end, which may reflect a read error. The CDR3, as DNA: TGTGCCAGCAGCAACTTCGCTAGCGGGGGTAACTTC. Translation: CASSNFASGGNF. The chain combines TRBV11-2 with TRBJ2-7, with TRBD2 matching over 10 bases. This CDR3 has 12 residues. Germline CDR1 is SGHAT and CDR2 is FQNNGV.

This clonotype has at least ten counts. J is TRBJ1-5 and V is TRBV4-1; D possibly corresponds to TRBD1 (5 bases). Germline values: CDR1 MGHRA, CDR2 YSYEKL. This CDR3 has 14 amino acids. Trimming took off 3 bases at V and 4 bases at J, with 10 bases between the two ends. CDR3 in amino acids: CASSQWDVNQPQHF. CDR3 nucleotides: TGCGCCAGCAGCCAGTGGGACGTAAATCAGCCCCAGCATTTT.

The chain is built from TRBV7-2 and TRBJ2-7, with 16 bases aligning to TRBD2. V lost 5 bases, J lost 0 bases, and 10 bases stayed unmatched. CDR1 is SGHTA, CDR2 FQGNSA, per germline. The CDR3 has 19 amino acids. The CDR3 nucleotides are TGTGCCAGCAGCGTACTACCGGGACTAGCGGGGGGGGTCTCCTACGAGCAGTACTTC. Amino acid sequence: CASSVLPGLAGGVSYEQYF.

Turning to this clonotype: Being one base from a much bigger clone, this may be a read error. The chain combines TRBV7-2 with TRBJ1-2; D is unresolved. Germline CDR1 is SGHTA and CDR2 is FQGNSA. This CDR3 comprises 14 residues. Trimming left V 1 base short and J 10 bases short, with 16 bases between. The CDR3 sequence: CASSLVVGYTSYTF. DNA for the CDR3: TGTGCCAGCAGCTTAGTCGTGGGGTACACATCCTACACCTTC. The whole variable domain, remainder taken from reference TRBV7-2 and TRBJ1-2, is GAGVSQSPSNKVTEKGKDVELRCDPISGHTALYWYRQSLGQGLEFLIYFQGNSAPDKSGLPSDRFSAERTGGSVSTLTIQRTQQEDSAVYLCASSLVVGYTSYTFGSGTRLTVV.

This chain joins TRBV6-1 and TRBJ2-3, with D possibly TRBD1 on 5 matching bases. CDR1 is MNHNS and CDR2 is SASEGT in the germline V gene. Trimming shortened V by 6 bases and J by 4 bases, and 14 bases separated the two germline ends. The CDR3 loop spans 14 amino acids. CDR3 sequence reads: CASRYYEGADTQYF. The DNA of the CDR3 is TGTGCCAGCAGGTATTACGAAGGGGCAGATACGCAGTATTTT.

The sample holds a few counts of this clonotype. One junction end disagrees with the germline gene, perhaps due to a read error. This sequence joins TRBV5-3 and TRBJ1-2, with D uncertain. TRBV5-3 belongs to the ORF category, with a function that is uncertain. This CDR3 has 14 amino acids. CDR3 residues: CASSLAGVLYGYTF. The CDR3 nucleotides are TGTGCCAGCAGCTTGGCCGGGGTTCTCTATGGCTACACCTTC.

This clonotype was observed a handful of times. CDR3 amino acids: CASRDGTSGRKRGNEQFF. For the CDR3, the DNA is TGTGCCAGCAGGGACGGGACTAGCGGGAGAAAAAGGGGCAATGAGCAGTTCTTC. The chain is built from TRBV6-5 and TRBJ2-1; 14 nucleotides line up with TRBD2. V gave up 6 bases and J gave up 6 bases; unmatched junction bases: 13. The CDR3 loop spans 18 amino acids. CDR1 and CDR2 (germline): MNHEY, SVGAGI.

The chain links TRBV7-9 to TRBJ2-1; D is unresolved. Trimming took off 5 bases at V and 4 bases at J, with 9 bases between the two ends. This CDR3 is built from 13 residues. The germline V gene has CDR1 SEHNR and CDR2 FQNEAQ (reference sequence). The DNA of the CDR3 is TGTGCCAGCAGCCGGGCTGTTTACAATGAGCAGTTCTTC. Encoded protein: CASSRAVYNEQFF. Looking up the rest from reference TRBV7-9 and TRBJ2-1 gives the full variable domain: DTGVSQNPRHKITKRGQNVTFRCDPISEHNRLYWYRQTLGQGPEFLTYFQNEAQLEKSRLLSDRFSAERPKGSFSTLEIQRTEQGDSAMYLCASSRAVYNEQFFGPGTRLTVL.